This T cell receptor beta chain emerged from a study of Ad26.COV2.S vaccination and SARS-CoV-2 variants. Study background: Administration of Ad26.COV2.S was intramuscular, either once or twice 56 days apart. General study points: Measures of TCR breadth and depth may have fallen short of total T cell responses. Post-vaccination breadth of spike-specific CD8+ and CD4+ T cell responses was reportedly substantial.

Profiled with immunoSEQ multiplex PCR; TCRdb holds only in-frame clones, not every one. The sample includes fewer than 300,000 clones, about 89% seen only once; the top ten take less than 3.5%. With regard to this clone: No antigen is known for it.

Specified treatment: around 19 received Ad26.COV2.S at low or high dose, single or two shots; several received placebo; per-sample allocation not given. Specimen acquisition occurred on day 63 following the initial vaccine or placebo injection. In Boston, the donor was an adult between 18-55 years of age. The CDR3 covers 14 residues. From germline, CDR1 is MNHEY and CDR2 SVGAGI. Trimming cost V 7 bases and J 4 bases; bases outside gene matches: 5. This chain joins TRBV6-5 and TRBJ1-2, with 11 bases identical to TRBD1. Material: peripheral blood, obtained in a trial of Ad26.COV2.S vaccine versus placebo. The sequence came from a person aged 18-60 years who received the Ad26.COV2.S COVID-19 vaccine or a placebo. CDR3 region: CASTWTGGFYGYTF. The CDR3 DNA sequence: TGTGCCAGCACCTGGACAGGGGGCTTCTATGGCTACACCTTC.